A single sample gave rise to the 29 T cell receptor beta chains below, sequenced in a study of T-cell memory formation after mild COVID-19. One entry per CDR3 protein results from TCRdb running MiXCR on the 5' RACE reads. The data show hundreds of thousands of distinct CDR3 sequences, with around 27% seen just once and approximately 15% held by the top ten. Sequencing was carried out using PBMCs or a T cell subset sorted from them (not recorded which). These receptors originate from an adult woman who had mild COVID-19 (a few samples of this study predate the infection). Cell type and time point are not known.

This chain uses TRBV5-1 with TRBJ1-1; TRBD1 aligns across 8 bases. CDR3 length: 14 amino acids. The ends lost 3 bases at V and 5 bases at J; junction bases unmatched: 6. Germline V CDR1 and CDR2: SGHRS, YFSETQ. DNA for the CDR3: TGCGCCAGCAGCTCCGGACAGGGTTGGACTGAAGCTTTCTTT. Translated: CASSSGQGWTEAFF.

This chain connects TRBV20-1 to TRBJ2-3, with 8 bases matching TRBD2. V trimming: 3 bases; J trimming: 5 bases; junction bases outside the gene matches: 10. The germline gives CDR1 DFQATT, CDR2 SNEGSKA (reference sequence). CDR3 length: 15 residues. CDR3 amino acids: CSASGGAAVGDTQYF. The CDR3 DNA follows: TGCAGTGCTAGCGGGGGGGCCGCGGTAGGAGATACGCAGTATTTT.

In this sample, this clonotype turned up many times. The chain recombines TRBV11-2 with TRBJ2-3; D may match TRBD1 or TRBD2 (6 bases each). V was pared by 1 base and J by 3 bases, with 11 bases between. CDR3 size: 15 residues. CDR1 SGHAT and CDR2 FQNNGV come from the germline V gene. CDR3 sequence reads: CASSLARGGTDTQYF. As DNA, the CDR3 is TGTGCCAGCAGCTTAGCGCGAGGGGGGACAGATACGCAGTATTTT.

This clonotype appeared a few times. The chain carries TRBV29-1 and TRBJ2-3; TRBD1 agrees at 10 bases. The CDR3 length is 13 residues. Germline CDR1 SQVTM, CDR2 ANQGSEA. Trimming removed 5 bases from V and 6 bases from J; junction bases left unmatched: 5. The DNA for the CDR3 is TGCAGCGTTCGACAGGGGGCTTACGATACGCAGTATTTT. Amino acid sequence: CSVRQGAYDTQYF.

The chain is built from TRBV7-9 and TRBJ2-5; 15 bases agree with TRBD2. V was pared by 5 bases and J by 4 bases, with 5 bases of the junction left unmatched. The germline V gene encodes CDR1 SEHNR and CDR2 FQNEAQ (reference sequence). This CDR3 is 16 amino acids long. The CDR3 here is CASSQGLAGGLETQYF. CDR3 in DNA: TGTGCCAGCAGCCAAGGACTAGCGGGAGGGCTAGAGACCCAGTACTTC.

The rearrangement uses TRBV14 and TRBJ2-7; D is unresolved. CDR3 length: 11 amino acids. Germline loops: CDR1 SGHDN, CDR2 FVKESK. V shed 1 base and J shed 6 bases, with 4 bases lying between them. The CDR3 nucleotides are TGTGCCAGCAGCCAAGCCATCGAGCAGTACTTC. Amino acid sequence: CASSQAIEQYF.

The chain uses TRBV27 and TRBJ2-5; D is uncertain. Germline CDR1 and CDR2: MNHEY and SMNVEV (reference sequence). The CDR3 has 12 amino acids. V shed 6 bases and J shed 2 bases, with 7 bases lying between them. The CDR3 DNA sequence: TGTGCCAGCAGAACCCTTCAAGAGACCCAGTACTTC. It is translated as CASRTLQETQYF.

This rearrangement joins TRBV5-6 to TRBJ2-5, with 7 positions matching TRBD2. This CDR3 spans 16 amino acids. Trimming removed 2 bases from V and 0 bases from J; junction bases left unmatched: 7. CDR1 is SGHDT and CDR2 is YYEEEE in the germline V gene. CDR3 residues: CASSFGTNLYQETQYF. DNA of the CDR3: TGTGCCAGCAGCTTCGGGACTAACCTTTACCAAGAGACCCAGTACTTC.

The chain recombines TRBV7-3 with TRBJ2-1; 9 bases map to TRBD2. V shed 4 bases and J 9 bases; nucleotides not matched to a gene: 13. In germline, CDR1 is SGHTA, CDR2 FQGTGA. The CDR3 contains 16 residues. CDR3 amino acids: CASSSPREREDPEQFF. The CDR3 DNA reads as TGTGCCAGCAGCTCCCCCCGAGAGCGGGAGGATCCTGAGCAGTTCTTC.

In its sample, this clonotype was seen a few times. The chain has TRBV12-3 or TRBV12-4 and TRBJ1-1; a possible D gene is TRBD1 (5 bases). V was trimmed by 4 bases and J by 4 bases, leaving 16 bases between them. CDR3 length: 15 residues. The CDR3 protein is CASSSAGAKGTEAFF. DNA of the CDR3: TGTGCCAGCAGTTCCGCCGGGGCGAAGGGCACTGAAGCTTTCTTT.

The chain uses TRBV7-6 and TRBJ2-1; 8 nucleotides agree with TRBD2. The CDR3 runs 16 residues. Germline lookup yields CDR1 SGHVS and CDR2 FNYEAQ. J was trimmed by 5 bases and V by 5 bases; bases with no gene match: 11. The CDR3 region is CASSRPTSGGNNEQFF. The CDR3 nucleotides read TGTGCCAGCAGCCGACCAACTTCGGGAGGGAACAATGAGCAGTTCTTC.

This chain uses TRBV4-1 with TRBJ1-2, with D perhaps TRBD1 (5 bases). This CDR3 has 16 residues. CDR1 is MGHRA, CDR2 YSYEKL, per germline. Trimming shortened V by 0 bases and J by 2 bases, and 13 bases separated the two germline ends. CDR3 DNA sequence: TGCGCCAGCAGCCAAGATGGAGGACACACCAACTATGGCTACACCTTC. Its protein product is CASSQDGGHTNYGYTF.

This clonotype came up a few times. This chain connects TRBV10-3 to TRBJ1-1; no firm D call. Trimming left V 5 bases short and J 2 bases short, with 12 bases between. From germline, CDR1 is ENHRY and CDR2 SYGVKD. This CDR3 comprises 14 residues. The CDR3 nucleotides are TGTGCCATCAGTCTTGACGGATCTAACACTGAAGCTTTCTTT. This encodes CAISLDGSNTEAFF.

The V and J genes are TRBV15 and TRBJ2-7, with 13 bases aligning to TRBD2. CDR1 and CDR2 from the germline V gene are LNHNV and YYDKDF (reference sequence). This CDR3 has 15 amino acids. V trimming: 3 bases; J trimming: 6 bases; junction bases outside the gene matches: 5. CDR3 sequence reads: CATSRGLAGSGEQYF. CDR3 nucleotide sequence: TGTGCCACCAGCAGGGGACTAGCGGGGTCGGGCGAGCAGTACTTC.

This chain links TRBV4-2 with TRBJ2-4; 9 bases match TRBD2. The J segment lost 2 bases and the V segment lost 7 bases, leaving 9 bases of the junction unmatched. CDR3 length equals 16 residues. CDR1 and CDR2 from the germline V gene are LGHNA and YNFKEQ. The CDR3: CASTGGGALSKNIQYF. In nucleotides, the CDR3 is TGTGCCAGCACTGGCGGGGGGGCACTATCCAAAAACATTCAGTACTTC.

In DNA form, the CDR3 reads TGTGCCATCAGTGAGGGTATCCGAAATAATGAAAAACTGTTTTTT. It encodes CAISEGIRNNEKLFF. The V gene is TRBV10-3, the J gene TRBJ1-4, with D unclear. Trimming took off 2 bases at V and 4 bases at J, with 11 bases between the two ends. CDR1 ENHRY and CDR2 SYGVKD come from the germline V gene. The CDR3 is 15 residues long.

CDR3 sequence reads: CASSLYPARQPQHF. CDR3 coding DNA: TGTGCCAGCAGTCTTTATCCGGCGAGGCAGCCCCAGCATTTT. This chain joins TRBV27 and TRBJ1-5; no firm D call. Germline V CDR1 and CDR2: MNHEY, SMNVEV (reference sequence). The length of the CDR3 is 14 residues. The V end lost 5 bases, the J end lost 7 bases, and 15 bases lay between the germline ends.

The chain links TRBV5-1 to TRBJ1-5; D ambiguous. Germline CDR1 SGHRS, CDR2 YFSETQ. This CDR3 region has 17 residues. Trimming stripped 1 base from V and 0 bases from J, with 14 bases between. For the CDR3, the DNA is TGCGCCAGCAGCTTGAGGTCAGCTGAATATAGCAATCAGCCCCAGCATTTT. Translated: CASSLRSAEYSNQPQHF. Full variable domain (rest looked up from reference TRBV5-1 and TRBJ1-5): KAGVTQTPRYLIKTRGQQVTLSCSPISGHRSVSWYQQTPGQGLQFLFEYFSETQRNKGNFPGRFSGRQFSNSRSEMNVSTLELGDSALYLCASSLRSAEYSNQPQHFGDGTRLSIL.

This CDR3 is CASSFREGASGELFF. The CDR3 region has the DNA TGTGCCAGCAGCTTTCGGGAGGGGGCGTCCGGGGAGCTGTTTTTT. The rearrangement joins TRBV7-2 to TRBJ2-2; possibly TRBD2 for D (8 bases). CDR1 and CDR2 from the germline V gene are SGHTA and FQGNSA. The V end was cut by 3 bases, the J end by 6 bases, with 14 bases between. CDR3 length: 15 amino acids.

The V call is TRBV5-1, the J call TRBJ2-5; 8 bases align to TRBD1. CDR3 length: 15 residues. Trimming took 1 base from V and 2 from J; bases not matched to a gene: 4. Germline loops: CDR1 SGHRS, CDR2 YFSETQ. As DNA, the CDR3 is TGCGCCAGCAGCTTGCAGGGGGCAGCTCAAGAGACCCAGTACTTC. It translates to CASSLQGAAQETQYF.

CDR3 nucleotide sequence: TGCAGTGCTAGAGTGTCAGCTAACTATGGCTACACCTTC. Protein sequence: CSARVSANYGYTF. The rearrangement joins TRBV20-1 to TRBJ1-2; D gene uncertain. Looked up from germline, CDR1 is DFQATT and CDR2 is SNEGSKA (reference sequence). The V end was cut by 1 base, the J end by 0 bases, with 6 bases between. This CDR3 contains 13 residues.

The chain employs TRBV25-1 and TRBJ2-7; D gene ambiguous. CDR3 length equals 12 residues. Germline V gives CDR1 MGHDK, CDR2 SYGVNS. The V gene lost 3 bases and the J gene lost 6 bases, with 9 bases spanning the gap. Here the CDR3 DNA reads TGTGCCAGCAGTGACCCAAAGGGCGAGCAGTACTTC. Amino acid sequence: CASSDPKGEQYF.

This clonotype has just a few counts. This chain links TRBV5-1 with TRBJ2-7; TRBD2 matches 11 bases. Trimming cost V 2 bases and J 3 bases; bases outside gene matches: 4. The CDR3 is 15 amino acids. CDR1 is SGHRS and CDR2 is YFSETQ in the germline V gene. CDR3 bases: TGCGCCAGCAGCTTATCGACTAGCGGGAACTACGAGCAGTACTTC. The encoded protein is CASSLSTSGNYEQYF. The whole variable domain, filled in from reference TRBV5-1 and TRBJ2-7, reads KAGVTQTPRYLIKTRGQQVTLSCSPISGHRSVSWYQQTPGQGLQFLFEYFSETQRNKGNFPGRFSGRQFSNSRSEMNVSTLELGDSALYLCASSLSTSGNYEQYFGPGTRLTVT.

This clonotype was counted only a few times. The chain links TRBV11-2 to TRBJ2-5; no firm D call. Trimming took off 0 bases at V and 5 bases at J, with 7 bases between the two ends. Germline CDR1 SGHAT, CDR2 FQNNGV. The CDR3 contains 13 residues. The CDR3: CASSLDLGETQYF. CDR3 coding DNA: TGTGCCAGCAGCTTAGATTTGGGGGAGACCCAGTACTTC. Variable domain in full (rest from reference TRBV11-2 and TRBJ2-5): EAGVAQSPRYKIIEKRQSVAFWCNPISGHATLYWYQQILGQGPKLLIQFQNNGVVDDSQLPKDRFSAERLKGVDSTLKIQPAKLEDSAVYLCASSLDLGETQYFGPGTRLLVL.

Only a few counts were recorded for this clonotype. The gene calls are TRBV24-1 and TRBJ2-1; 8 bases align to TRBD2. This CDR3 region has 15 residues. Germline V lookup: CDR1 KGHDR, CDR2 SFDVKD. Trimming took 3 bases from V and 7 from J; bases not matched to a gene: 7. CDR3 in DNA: TGTGCCACCAGTGATCGGAGCGGGAGAAAGAATGAGCAGTTCTTC. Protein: CATSDRSGRKNEQFF.

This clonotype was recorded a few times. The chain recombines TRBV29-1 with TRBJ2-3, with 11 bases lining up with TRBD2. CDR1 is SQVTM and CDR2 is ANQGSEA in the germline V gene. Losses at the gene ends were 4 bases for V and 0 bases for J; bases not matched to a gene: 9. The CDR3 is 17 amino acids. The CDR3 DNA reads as TGCAGCGTTGTACGCCTAGCGGGAGGAACTAGCACAGATACGCAGTATTTT. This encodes CSVVRLAGGTSTDTQYF.

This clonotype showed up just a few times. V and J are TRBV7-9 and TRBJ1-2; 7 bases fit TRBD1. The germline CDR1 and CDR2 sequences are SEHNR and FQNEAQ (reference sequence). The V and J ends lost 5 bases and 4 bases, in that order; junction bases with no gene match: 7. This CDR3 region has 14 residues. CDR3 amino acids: CASSRQGALYGYTF. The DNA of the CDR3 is TGTGCCAGCAGCCGACAGGGTGCTCTCTATGGCTACACCTTC.

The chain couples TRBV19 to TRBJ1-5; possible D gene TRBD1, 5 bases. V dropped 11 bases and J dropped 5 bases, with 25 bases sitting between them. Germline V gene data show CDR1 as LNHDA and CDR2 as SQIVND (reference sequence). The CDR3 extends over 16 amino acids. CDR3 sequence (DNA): TGTGCCTCACGTCGGTATGCGGGGGGTGAGGATCAGCCCCAGCATTTT. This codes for CASRRYAGGEDQPQHF.

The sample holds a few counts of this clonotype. The CDR3: CASSLGGVFSYNEQFF. The DNA of the CDR3 is TGCGCCAGCAGCCTTGGAGGAGTATTCTCCTACAATGAGCAGTTCTTC. This chain uses TRBV4-1 with TRBJ2-1, with TRBD2 as a possible D gene (5 bases). Trimming left V 4 bases short and J 0 bases short, with 13 bases between. The length of the CDR3 is 16 residues. CDR1 and CDR2 (germline): MGHRA, YSYEKL.